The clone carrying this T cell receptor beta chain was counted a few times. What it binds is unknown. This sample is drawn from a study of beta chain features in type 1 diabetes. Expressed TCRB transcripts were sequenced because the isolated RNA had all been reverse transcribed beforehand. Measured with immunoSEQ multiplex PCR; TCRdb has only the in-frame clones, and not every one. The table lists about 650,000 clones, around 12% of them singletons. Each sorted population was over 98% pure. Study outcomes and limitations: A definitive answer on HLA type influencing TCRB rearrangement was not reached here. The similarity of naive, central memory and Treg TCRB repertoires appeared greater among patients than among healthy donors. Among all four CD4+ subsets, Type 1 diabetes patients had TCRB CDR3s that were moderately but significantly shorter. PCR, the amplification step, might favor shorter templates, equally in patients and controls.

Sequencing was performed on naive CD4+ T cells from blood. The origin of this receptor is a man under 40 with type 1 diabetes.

CDR3 in DNA: TGTGCCAGCAGCGTAACCCCACAGAGGTTCGATGAGCAGTTCTTC. Translating it yields CASSVTPQRFDEQFF. The chain combines TRBV9 with TRBJ2-1; no clear D. Per germline, CDR1 SGDLS and CDR2 YYNGEE. Trimming took 1 base from V and 8 from J, leaving 16 bases between them. This CDR3 has 15 residues.